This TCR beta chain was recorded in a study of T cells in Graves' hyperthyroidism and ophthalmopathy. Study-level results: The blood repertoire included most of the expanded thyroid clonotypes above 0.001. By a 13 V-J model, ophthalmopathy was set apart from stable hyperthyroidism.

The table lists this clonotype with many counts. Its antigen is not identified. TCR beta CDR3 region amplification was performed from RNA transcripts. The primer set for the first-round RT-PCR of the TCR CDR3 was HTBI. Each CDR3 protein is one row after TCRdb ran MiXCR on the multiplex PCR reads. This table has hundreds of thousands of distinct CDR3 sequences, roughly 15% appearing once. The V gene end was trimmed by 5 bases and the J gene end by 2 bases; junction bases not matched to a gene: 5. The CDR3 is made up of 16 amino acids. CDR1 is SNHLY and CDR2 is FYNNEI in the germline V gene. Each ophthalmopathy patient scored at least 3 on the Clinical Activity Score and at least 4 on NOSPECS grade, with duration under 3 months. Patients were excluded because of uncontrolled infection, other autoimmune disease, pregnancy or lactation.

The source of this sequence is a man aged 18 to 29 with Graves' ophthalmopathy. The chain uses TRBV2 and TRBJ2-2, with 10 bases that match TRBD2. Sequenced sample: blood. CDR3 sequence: CASSSSGGLNTGELFF. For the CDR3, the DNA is TGTGCCAGCAGTTCTAGCGGGGGATTAAACACCGGGGAGCTGTTTTTT. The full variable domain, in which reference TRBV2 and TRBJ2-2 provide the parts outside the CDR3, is EPEVTQTPSHQVTQMGQEVILRCVPISNHLYFYWYRQILGQKVEFLVSFYNNEISEKSEIFDDQFSVERPDGSNFTLKIRSTKLEDSAMYFCASSSSGGLNTGELFFGEGSRLTVL.